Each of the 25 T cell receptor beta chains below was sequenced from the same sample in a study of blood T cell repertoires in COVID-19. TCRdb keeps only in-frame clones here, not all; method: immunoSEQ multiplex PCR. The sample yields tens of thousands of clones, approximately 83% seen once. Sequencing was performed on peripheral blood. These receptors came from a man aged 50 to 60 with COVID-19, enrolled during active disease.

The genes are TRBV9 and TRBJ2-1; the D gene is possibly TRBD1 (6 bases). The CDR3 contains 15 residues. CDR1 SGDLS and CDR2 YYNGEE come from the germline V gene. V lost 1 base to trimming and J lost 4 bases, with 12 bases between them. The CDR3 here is CASSVSGHPYNEQFF. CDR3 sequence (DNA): TGTGCCAGCAGCGTATCGGGACACCCTTACAATGAGCAGTTCTTC.

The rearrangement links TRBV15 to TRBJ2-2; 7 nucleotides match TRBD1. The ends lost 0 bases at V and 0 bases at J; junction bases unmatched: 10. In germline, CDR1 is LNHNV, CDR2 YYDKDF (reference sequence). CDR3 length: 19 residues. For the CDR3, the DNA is TGTGCCACCAGCAGAGATCTCTGGGACAGACTCTCGAACACCGGGGAGCTGTTTTTT. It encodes CATSRDLWDRLSNTGELFF.

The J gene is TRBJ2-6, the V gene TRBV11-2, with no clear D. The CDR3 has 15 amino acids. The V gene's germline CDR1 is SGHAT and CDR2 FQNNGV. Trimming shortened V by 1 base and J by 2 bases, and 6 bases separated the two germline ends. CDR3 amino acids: CASSLGGPGANVLTF. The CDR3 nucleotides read TGTGCCAGCAGCTTAGGTGGGCCTGGGGCCAACGTCCTGACTTTC.

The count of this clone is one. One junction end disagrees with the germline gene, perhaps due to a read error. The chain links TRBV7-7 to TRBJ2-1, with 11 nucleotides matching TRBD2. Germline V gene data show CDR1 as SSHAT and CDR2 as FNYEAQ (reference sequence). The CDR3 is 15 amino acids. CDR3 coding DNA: TGTGCTAGCAGCTTAGCGGGAGGGGAAAACAATGAGCAGTTCTTC. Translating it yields CASSLAGGENNEQFF.

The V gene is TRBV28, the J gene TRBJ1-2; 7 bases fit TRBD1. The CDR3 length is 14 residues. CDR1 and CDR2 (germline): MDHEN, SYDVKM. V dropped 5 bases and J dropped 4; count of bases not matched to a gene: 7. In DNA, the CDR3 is TGTGCCAGCAGTATCCCCGGGACAGCCTATGGCTACACCTTC. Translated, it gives CASSIPGTAYGYTF.

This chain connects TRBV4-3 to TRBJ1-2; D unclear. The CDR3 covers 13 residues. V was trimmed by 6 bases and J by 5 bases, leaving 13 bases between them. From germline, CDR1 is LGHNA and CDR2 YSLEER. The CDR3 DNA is TGCGCCAGCAGTCTGACGGGAAATTATGGCTACACCTTC. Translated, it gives CASSLTGNYGYTF.

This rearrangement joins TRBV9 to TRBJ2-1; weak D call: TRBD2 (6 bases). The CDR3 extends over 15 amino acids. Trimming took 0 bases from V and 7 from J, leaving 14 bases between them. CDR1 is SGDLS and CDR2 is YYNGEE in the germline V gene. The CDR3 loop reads CASSVGGRPRNEQFF. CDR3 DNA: TGTGCCAGCAGCGTAGGTGGGAGGCCGAGGAATGAGCAGTTCTTC.

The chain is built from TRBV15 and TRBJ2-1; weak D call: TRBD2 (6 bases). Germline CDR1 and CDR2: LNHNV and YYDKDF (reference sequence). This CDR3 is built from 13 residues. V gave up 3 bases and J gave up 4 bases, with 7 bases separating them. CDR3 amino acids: CATSRGLYNEQFF. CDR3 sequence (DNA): TGTGCCACCAGCAGGGGACTTTACAATGAGCAGTTCTTC.

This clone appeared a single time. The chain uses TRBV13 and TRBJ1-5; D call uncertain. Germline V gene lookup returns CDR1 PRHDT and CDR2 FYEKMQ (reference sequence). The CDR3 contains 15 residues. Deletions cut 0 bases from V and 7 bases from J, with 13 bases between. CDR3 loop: CASSLGSGLRQPQHF. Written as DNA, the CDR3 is TGTGCCAGCAGCTTAGGGTCGGGGTTGCGACAGCCCCAGCATTTT.

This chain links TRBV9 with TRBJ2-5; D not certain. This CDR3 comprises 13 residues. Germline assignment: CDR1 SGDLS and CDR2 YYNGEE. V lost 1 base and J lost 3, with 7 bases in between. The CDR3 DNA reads TGTGCCAGCAGCGTAAGTCAGAAAGAGACCCAGTACTTC. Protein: CASSVSQKETQYF.

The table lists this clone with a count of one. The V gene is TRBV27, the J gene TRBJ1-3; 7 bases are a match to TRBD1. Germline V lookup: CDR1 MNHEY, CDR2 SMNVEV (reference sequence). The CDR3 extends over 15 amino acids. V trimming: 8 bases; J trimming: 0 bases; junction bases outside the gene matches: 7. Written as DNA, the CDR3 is TGTGCCAGCCGCGGACAGGCAAGCTCTGGAAACACCATATATTTT. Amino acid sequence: CASRGQASSGNTIYF.

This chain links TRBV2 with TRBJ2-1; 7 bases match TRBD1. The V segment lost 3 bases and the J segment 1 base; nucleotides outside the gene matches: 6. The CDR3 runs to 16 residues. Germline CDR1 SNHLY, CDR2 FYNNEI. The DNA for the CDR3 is TGTGCCAGCAGTGATCAGGGGGTTGTATCCTACAATGAGCAGTTCTTC. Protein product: CASSDQGVVSYNEQFF.

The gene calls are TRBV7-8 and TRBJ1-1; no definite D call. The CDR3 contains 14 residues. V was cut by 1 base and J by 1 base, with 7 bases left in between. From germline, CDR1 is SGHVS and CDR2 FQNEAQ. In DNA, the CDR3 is TGTGCCAGCAGCTTAGTGGCCCGGAACACTGAAGCTTTCTTT. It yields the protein CASSLVARNTEAFF. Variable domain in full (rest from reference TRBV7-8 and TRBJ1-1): GAGVSQSPRYKVAKRGQDVALRCDPISGHVSLFWYQQALGQGPEFLTYFQNEAQLDKSGLPSDRFFAERPEGSVSTLKIQRTQQEDSAVYLCASSLVARNTEAFFGQGTRLTVV.

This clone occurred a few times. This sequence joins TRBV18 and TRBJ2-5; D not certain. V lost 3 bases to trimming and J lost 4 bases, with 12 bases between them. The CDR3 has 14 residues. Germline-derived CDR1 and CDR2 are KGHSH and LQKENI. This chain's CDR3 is CASSPPTMRETQYF. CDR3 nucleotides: TGTGCCAGCTCACCCCCCACGATGAGAGAGACCCAGTACTTC.

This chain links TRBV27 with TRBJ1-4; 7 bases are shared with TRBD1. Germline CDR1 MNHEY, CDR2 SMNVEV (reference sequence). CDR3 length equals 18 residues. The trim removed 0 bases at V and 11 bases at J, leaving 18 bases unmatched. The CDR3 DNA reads TGTGCCAGCAGTTTATCCCGTTGGTACGGACAGGAGGCGCAGAAACTGTTTTTT. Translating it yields CASSLSRWYGQEAQKLFF.

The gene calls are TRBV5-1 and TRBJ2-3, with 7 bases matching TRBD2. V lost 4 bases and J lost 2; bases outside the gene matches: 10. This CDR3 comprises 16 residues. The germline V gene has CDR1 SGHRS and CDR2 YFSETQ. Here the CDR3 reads CASSPGLVGNTDTQYF. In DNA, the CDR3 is TGCGCCAGCAGCCCCGGACTAGTTGGGAACACAGATACGCAGTATTTT.

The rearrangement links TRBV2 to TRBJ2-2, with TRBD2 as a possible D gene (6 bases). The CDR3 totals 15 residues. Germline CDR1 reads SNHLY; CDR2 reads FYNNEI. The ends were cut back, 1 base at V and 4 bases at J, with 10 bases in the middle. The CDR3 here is CASSEGGVVTGELFF. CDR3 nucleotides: TGTGCCAGCAGTGAAGGGGGGGTGGTCACCGGGGAGCTGTTTTTT.

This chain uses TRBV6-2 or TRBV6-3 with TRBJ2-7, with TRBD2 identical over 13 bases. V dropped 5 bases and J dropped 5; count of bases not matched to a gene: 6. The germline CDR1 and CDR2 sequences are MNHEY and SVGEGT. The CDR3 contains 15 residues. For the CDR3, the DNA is TGTGCCAGCAGTCTACTAGCGGGAGGGGGAAACGAGCAGTACTTC. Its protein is CASSLLAGGGNEQYF.

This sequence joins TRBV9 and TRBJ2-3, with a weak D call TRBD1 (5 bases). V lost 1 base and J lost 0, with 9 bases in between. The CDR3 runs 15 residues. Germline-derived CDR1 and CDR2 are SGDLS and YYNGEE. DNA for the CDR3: TGTGCCAGCAGCGTATCTGGACACAGCACAGATACGCAGTATTTT. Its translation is CASSVSGHSTDTQYF.

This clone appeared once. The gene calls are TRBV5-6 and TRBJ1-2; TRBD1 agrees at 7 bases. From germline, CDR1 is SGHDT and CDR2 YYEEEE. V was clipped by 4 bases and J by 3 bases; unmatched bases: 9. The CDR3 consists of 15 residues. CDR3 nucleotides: TGTGCCAGCAGCCCCGATTTGACAGGGCACTATGGCTACACCTTC. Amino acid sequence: CASSPDLTGHYGYTF.

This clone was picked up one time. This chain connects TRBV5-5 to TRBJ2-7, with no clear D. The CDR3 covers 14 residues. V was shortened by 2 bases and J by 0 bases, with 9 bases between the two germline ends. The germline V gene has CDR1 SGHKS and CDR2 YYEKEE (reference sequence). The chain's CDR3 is CASSFLSISYEQYF. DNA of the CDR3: TGTGCCAGCAGCTTTTTGAGCATCTCCTACGAGCAGTACTTC.

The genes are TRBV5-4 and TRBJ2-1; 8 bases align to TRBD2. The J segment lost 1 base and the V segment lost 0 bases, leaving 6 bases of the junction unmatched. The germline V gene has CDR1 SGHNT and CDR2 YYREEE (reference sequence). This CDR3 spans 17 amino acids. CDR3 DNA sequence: TGTGCCAGCAGCTTGGTGGCTAGCGGGCCTTCCTACAATGAGCAGTTCTTC. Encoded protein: CASSLVASGPSYNEQFF.

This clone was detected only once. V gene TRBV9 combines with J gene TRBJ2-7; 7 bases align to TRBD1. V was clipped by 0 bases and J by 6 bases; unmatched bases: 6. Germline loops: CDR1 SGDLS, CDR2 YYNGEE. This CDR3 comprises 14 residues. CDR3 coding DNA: TGTGCCAGCAGCGTAGCCCTTTCAGGGGGCGAGCAGTACTTC. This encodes CASSVALSGGEQYF.

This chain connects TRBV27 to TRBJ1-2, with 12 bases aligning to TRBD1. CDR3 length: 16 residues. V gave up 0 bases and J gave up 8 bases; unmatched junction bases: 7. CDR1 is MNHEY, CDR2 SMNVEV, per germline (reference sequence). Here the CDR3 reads CASSLSGQGAHGGYTF. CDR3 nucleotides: TGTGCCAGCAGTTTATCGGGACAGGGGGCGCACGGCGGCTACACCTTC.

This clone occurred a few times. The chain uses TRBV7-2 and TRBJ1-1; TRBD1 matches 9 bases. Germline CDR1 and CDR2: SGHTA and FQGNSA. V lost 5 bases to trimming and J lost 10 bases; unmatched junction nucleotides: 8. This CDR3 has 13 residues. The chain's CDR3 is CASSPGQGLGAFF. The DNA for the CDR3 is TGTGCCAGCAGCCCTGGACAGGGGCTGGGAGCTTTCTTT. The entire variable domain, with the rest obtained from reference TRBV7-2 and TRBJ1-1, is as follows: GAGVSQSPSNKVTEKGKDVELRCDPISGHTALYWYRQSLGQGLEFLIYFQGNSAPDKSGLPSDRFSAERTGGSVSTLTIQRTQQEDSAVYLCASSPGQGLGAFFGQGTRLTVV.